A selection of T cell receptor beta chains follows, all from one sample in a study of regulatory T cells in long-lasting Graves disease. TCRdb analysed the multiplex PCR reads with MiXCR anew, one entry per CDR3 protein. The sample contains 400,000 to 500,000 distinct CDR3 sequences, 21% of which appear only once. Sequences were derived from peripheral blood mononuclear cells (PBMCs), sampled when the disease was refractory, from a patient treated with antithyroid drugs. These receptors all stem from a female donor with Graves disease. CDR3s include the opening cysteine and the closing phenylalanine or tryptophan. The D gene is left open where the match is weak. Size is omitted from some rows. Given values are once, few, many or a class for expanded clones.

v_call: TRBV30
d_call: TRBD2
j_call: TRBJ2-1
clone_size: NA
cdr3_aa: CATSLPGLAGGGDYNEQFF
cdr3_nt: TGTGCCACTAGTCTACCGGGACTAGCGGGAGGTGGGGACTACAATGAGCAGTTCTTC

v_call: TRBV5-1
d_call: TRBD1
j_call: TRBJ2-5
clone_size: NA
cdr3_aa: CASSLTGTGGRMETQYF
cdr3_nt: TGCGCCAGCAGCCTGACTGGGACAGGGGGCAGGATGGAGACCCAGTACTTC

v_call: TRBV20-1
d_call: TRBD2
j_call: TRBJ2-7
clone_size: few
cdr3_aa: CSASILAGGPPSFLTYEQYF
cdr3_nt: TGCAGTGCTAGTATACTAGCGGGAGGGCCGCCTTCGTTTTTGACCTACGAGCAGTACTTC

v_call: TRBV10-3
d_call: TRBD1
j_call: TRBJ2-5
clone_size: few
cdr3_aa: CAIRSGGAETQYF
cdr3_nt: TGTGCCATCAGGTCAGGGGGCGCAGAGACCCAGTACTTC

v_call: TRBV11-2
d_call: TRBD2
j_call: TRBJ2-7
clone_size: many
cdr3_aa: CASSLAGLVEQYF
cdr3_nt: TGTGCCAGCAGCTTAGCGGGACTAGTAGAGCAGTACTTC

v_call: TRBV24-1
d_call: NA
j_call: TRBJ2-7
clone_size: many
cdr3_aa: CATSDLIPNYEQYF
cdr3_nt: TGTGCCACCAGTGATTTGATACCCAATTACGAGCAGTACTTC

v_call: TRBV29-1
d_call: NA
j_call: TRBJ2-5
clone_size: many
cdr3_aa: CSGTGNQETQYF
cdr3_nt: TGCAGCGGCACAGGGAACCAAGAGACCCAGTACTTC

v_call: TRBV6-1
d_call: TRBD2
j_call: TRBJ2-1
clone_size: few
cdr3_aa: CASSQGLAGGPTGNEQFF
cdr3_nt: TGTGCCAGCAGCCAGGGACTAGCGGGAGGGCCTACGGGCAATGAGCAGTTCTTC

v_call: TRBV15
d_call: TRBD1
j_call: TRBJ2-7
clone_size: NA
cdr3_aa: CATNRDRGAEQYF
cdr3_nt: TGTGCCACCAACAGGGACAGGGGTGCCGAGCAGTACTTC

v_call: TRBV6-1
d_call: TRBD1
j_call: TRBJ2-7
clone_size: many
cdr3_aa: CASSEWDRESYEQYF
cdr3_nt: TGTGCCAGCAGTGAATGGGACAGGGAATCCTACGAGCAGTACTTC

v_call: TRBV3-1
d_call: NA
j_call: TRBJ2-7
clone_size: many
cdr3_aa: CASSQSRDEQYF
cdr3_nt: TGTGCCAGCAGCCAGAGCCGGGACGAGCAGTACTTC

v_call: TRBV28
d_call: NA
j_call: TRBJ2-2
clone_size: NA
cdr3_aa: CASSDPGTGELFF
cdr3_nt: TGTGCCAGCAGTGACCCCGGGACCGGGGAGCTGTTTTTT

v_call: TRBV28
d_call: TRBD2
j_call: TRBJ2-7
clone_size: many
cdr3_aa: CASSLSELAVKSYEQYF
cdr3_nt: TGTGCCAGCAGTTTATCCGAACTAGCGGTTAAGTCCTACGAGCAGTACTTC

v_call: TRBV11-1
d_call: NA
j_call: TRBJ1-1
clone_size: many
cdr3_aa: CASSFPARRQNTEAFF
cdr3_nt: TGTGCCAGCAGCTTTCCGGCGAGGCGGCAGAACACTGAAGCTTTCTTT

v_call: TRBV6-5
d_call: TRBD1
j_call: TRBJ1-1
clone_size: few
cdr3_aa: CASSYGIGRGRGTEAFF
cdr3_nt: TGTGCCAGCAGTTATGGTATTGGCAGGGGGCGAGGCACTGAAGCTTTCTTT

v_call: TRBV20-1
d_call: TRBD1
j_call: TRBJ1-4
clone_size: few
cdr3_aa: CSAGQPTGGEEKLFF
cdr3_nt: TGCAGTGCCGGACAACCTACAGGGGGCGAAGAAAAACTGTTTTTT

v_call: TRBV10-3
d_call: NA
j_call: TRBJ2-2
clone_size: few
cdr3_aa: CAISETGNTGELFF
cdr3_nt: TGTGCCATCAGTGAAACAGGGAACACCGGGGAGCTGTTTTTT

v_call: TRBV24-1
d_call: TRBD2
j_call: TRBJ2-3
clone_size: NA
cdr3_aa: CATSEPSGSTDTQYF
cdr3_nt: TGTGCCACCAGTGAGCCTAGCGGGAGCACAGATACGCAGTATTTT

v_call: TRBV3-1
d_call: TRBD1
j_call: TRBJ1-1
clone_size: many
cdr3_aa: CASSLGQGVEAFF
cdr3_nt: TGTGCCAGCAGCCTGGGACAGGGCGTTGAAGCTTTCTTT

v_call: TRBV12-3/TRBV12-4
d_call: NA
j_call: TRBJ2-5
clone_size: many
cdr3_aa: CASSGVNRVGETQYF
cdr3_nt: TGTGCCAGCAGTGGGGTCAACAGGGTTGGGGAGACCCAGTACTTC

v_call: TRBV11-2
d_call: TRBD1
j_call: TRBJ1-2
clone_size: many
cdr3_aa: CASRRTTGTGGASYGYTF
cdr3_nt: TGTGCCAGCAGACGGACGACCGGGACAGGGGGCGCCAGCTATGGCTACACCTTC

v_call: TRBV9
d_call: TRBD2
j_call: TRBJ2-7
clone_size: NA
cdr3_aa: CASSPGGSPSYEQYF
cdr3_nt: TGTGCCAGCAGCCCAGGCGGGAGTCCCTCCTACGAGCAGTACTTC

v_call: TRBV2
d_call: TRBD1
j_call: TRBJ1-5
clone_size: many
cdr3_aa: CASSDRGSNQPQHF
cdr3_nt: TGTGCCAGCAGTGACAGGGGGAGCAATCAGCCCCAGCATTTT

v_call: TRBV7-9
d_call: NA
j_call: TRBJ1-2
clone_size: many
cdr3_aa: CASSSGRAAYGYTF
cdr3_nt: TGTGCCAGCAGCTCCGGGAGGGCAGCTTATGGCTACACCTTC

v_call: TRBV5-1
d_call: TRBD1
j_call: TRBJ2-5
clone_size: NA
cdr3_aa: CASSYTGQGQETQYF
cdr3_nt: TGCGCCAGCAGCTATACGGGACAGGGACAAGAGACCCAGTACTTC

v_call: TRBV5-1
d_call: NA
j_call: TRBJ2-7
clone_size: few
cdr3_aa: CASSWDFSYEQYF
cdr3_nt: TGCGCCAGCAGCTGGGACTTTTCCTACGAGCAGTACTTC